One and the same sample provided the 27 T cell receptor beta chains below, sequenced in a study of Graves' ophthalmopathy and Graves' hyperthyroidism. Amplification from RNA transcripts yielded the TCR beta CDR3 regions. An opening RT-PCR round employed HTBI primers and preceded a second-round multiplex PCR. TCRdb redid the calling of the multiplex PCR reads with MiXCR, one entry per CDR3 protein. The data contain 200,000 to 300,000 distinct CDR3 sequences, 45% of them singletons. Specimen: peripheral blood. The source of these receptors is an adult man with Graves' ophthalmopathy.

Concerning this clonotype: An end of the junction does not agree with germline; a read error may underlie this. The chain combines TRBV10-2 with TRBJ1-1, with D perhaps matching TRBD1 (5 bases). This CDR3 has 14 residues. Germline V CDR1 and CDR2: WSHSY, SAAADI. This CDR3 is CASSGAGGNTEAFF. In DNA form, the CDR3 reads TGTGCCAGCAGCGGCGCGGGGGGAAACACTGAAGCTTTCTTT.

The gene calls are TRBV28 and TRBJ2-7, with 9 bases matching TRBD1. Germline CDR1 is MDHEN and CDR2 is SYDVKM. CDR3 length: 16 amino acids. V shed 1 base, J shed 0 bases, and the junction held 4 bases outside the gene matches. The CDR3 is CASSLSGQGSSYEQYF. CDR3 coding DNA: TGTGCCAGCAGTTTATCTGGACAGGGGAGCTCCTACGAGCAGTACTTC.

The rearrangement uses TRBV7-8 and TRBJ1-4; D is undetermined. CDR1 is SGHVS, CDR2 FQNEAQ, per germline. CDR3 length: 15 residues. With 2 bases removed from V and 0 bases from J, the gap between germline ends came to 7 bases. The CDR3 reads CASSLSGATNEKLFF. CDR3 coding DNA: TGTGCCAGCAGCTTATCTGGAGCAACTAATGAAAAACTGTTTTTT.

The J gene is TRBJ2-7, the V gene TRBV29-1, with D unclear. Trimming cost V 1 base and J 4 bases, with 11 bases left between them. The CDR3 has 13 residues. Germline assignment: CDR1 SQVTM and CDR2 ANQGSEA. The CDR3 sequence is CSVEGESTYEQYF. The DNA for the CDR3 is TGCAGCGTTGAAGGTGAGTCGACATACGAGCAGTACTTC.

The rearrangement uses TRBV2 and TRBJ1-4; 8 bases are shared with TRBD1. V was clipped by 6 bases and J by 8 bases; unmatched bases: 5. This CDR3 region has 13 residues. The germline V gene has CDR1 SNHLY and CDR2 FYNNEI. DNA of the CDR3: TGTGCCAGCAGGGACAGGGAGAGGGAAAAACTGTTTTTT. It codes for CASRDREREKLFF.

The chain links TRBV5-4 to TRBJ2-7; 9 bases are shared with TRBD2. This CDR3 contains 15 residues. Germline assignment: CDR1 SGHNT and CDR2 YYREEE (reference sequence). V shed 7 bases and J 0 bases; nucleotides not matched to a gene: 8. The CDR3, as DNA: TGTGCCAGCGTCCCGCGGACTAGCGTCTCCTACGAGCAGTACTTC. Protein product: CASVPRTSVSYEQYF.

The CDR3 here is CASSLGSGHDAYEQYF. Here the CDR3 DNA reads TGTGCCAGCAGCTTGGGATCTGGACACGATGCCTACGAGCAGTACTTC. The rearrangement uses TRBV5-6 and TRBJ2-7; perhaps TRBD1 as D (5 bases). Germline V gives CDR1 SGHDT, CDR2 YYEEEE. The length of the CDR3 is 16 residues. Trimming removed 0 bases at V and 2 bases at J, with 15 bases between.

This clonotype has just one count. The chain is built from TRBV7-9 and TRBJ1-5, with no clear D. Trimming removed 6 bases at V and 3 bases at J, with 6 bases between. The CDR3 contains 12 residues. The V gene's germline CDR1 is SEHNR and CDR2 FQNEAQ (reference sequence). Here the CDR3 DNA reads TGTGCCAGCAGGTCCCCCAATCAGCCCCAGCATTTT. It specifies CASRSPNQPQHF.

Concerning this clonotype: A junction boundary mismatches the germline segment, possibly from a read error. V and J are TRBV7-3 and TRBJ2-7; 8 bases fit TRBD1. Germline lookup yields CDR1 SGHTA and CDR2 FQGTGA. The CDR3 length is 14 residues. The CDR3 loop reads CASSQRQGAREQYF. CDR3 bases: TGCGCCAGCAGCCAGCGGCAGGGGGCGCGCGAGCAGTACTTC.

This clonotype was counted only a few times. The chain employs TRBV29-1 and TRBJ1-2; D is possibly TRBD1 (5 bases). Germline assignment: CDR1 SQVTM and CDR2 ANQGSEA. Trimming stripped 1 base from V and 7 bases from J, with 16 bases between. CDR3 size: 14 residues. CDR3 DNA: TGCAGCGTTGAAGGGCCGGGGACGGCCTCTGGCTACACCTTC. It is translated as CSVEGPGTASGYTF.

This clonotype was observed a handful of times. The V and J genes are TRBV11-2 and TRBJ1-1, with D possibly TRBD1 on 5 matching bases. Per germline, CDR1 SGHAT and CDR2 FQNNGV. The CDR3 is made up of 13 amino acids. The V end lost 1 base, the J end lost 5 bases, and 8 bases lay between the germline ends. CDR3 sequence reads: CASSLAKGTEAFF. The CDR3 nucleotides read TGTGCCAGCAGCTTAGCAAAGGGGACTGAAGCTTTCTTT.

There are a few counts of this clonotype. The chain links TRBV7-3 to TRBJ1-1; D not resolved. The CDR3 contains 13 residues. V was cut by 4 bases and J by 3 bases, with 9 bases left in between. Germline CDR1 SGHTA, CDR2 FQGTGA. CDR3 DNA: TGTGCCAGCAGCTCGGACGTGGACACTGAAGCTTTCTTT. This gives the protein CASSSDVDTEAFF.

Regarding this clonotype: This may be a read error, as it is one base from a much larger clone. Because the CDR3 is missing its conserved closing phenylalanine or tryptophan, this is likely a read error. The chain employs TRBV14 and TRBJ1-1; D is ambiguous. The germline V and J ends were trimmed by 5 bases and 5 bases, with 9 bases remaining between them. CDR3 size: 12 residues. Germline-derived CDR1 and CDR2 are SGHDN and FVKESK. The CDR3 spells CASSSMRTEAFL. The CDR3, as DNA: TGTGCCAGCAGCAGTATGAGGACTGAAGCTTTCCTT.

J is TRBJ1-2 and V is TRBV6-5; D is perhaps TRBD1 (5 bases). Deletions cut 0 bases from V and 8 bases from J, with 10 bases between. CDR1 and CDR2 from the germline V gene are MNHEY and SVGAGI. The CDR3 is made up of 13 amino acids. CDR3 amino acids: CASSYSRGSGYTF. CDR3 DNA sequence: TGTGCCAGCAGTTACTCGAGGGGCTCGGGCTACACCTTC.

This clonotype has more than one count but fewer than ten. V is TRBV10-3 and J is TRBJ2-5; the match to TRBD2 covers 9 bases. The CDR3 runs 17 residues. Germline assignment: CDR1 ENHRY and CDR2 SYGVKD. V was pared by 0 bases and J by 0 bases, with 5 bases of the junction left unmatched. The CDR3 loop reads CAISESRSGGYQETQYF. Written as DNA, the CDR3 is TGTGCCATCAGTGAGTCGAGGAGCGGGGGGTACCAAGAGACCCAGTACTTC.

This clonotype was found a few times. V and J are TRBV2 and TRBJ1-2, with D perhaps matching TRBD1 (5 bases). The ends were cut back, 6 bases at V and 2 bases at J, with 19 bases in the middle. The CDR3 extends over 16 amino acids. CDR1 is SNHLY and CDR2 is FYNNEI in the germline V gene. The CDR3 DNA sequence: TGTGCCAGCAGAACGGCGGTCCCGACAGTGAACTATGGCTACACCTTC. Translating it yields CASRTAVPTVNYGYTF.

CDR3 coding DNA: TGTGCCAGCAGAAAGGGGCTTGCAACTAATGAAAAACTGTTTTTT. Translated: CASRKGLATNEKLFF. V and J are TRBV7-2 and TRBJ1-4, with D perhaps matching TRBD1 (5 bases). The CDR3 is made up of 15 amino acids. The V gene's germline CDR1 is SGHTA and CDR2 FQGNSA. Trimming pared 6 bases from V and 0 bases from J, leaving 11 bases between. Together with reference TRBV7-2 and TRBJ1-4, the CDR3 gives the full variable domain: GAGVSQSPSNKVTEKGKDVELRCDPISGHTALYWYRQSLGQGLEFLIYFQGNSAPDKSGLPSDRFSAERTGGSVSTLTIQRTQQEDSAVYLCASRKGLATNEKLFFGSGTQLSVL.

A few counts support this clonotype. Mismatch with germline at one junction end may stem from a read error. The V gene is TRBV12-3 or TRBV12-4, the J gene TRBJ2-2; TRBD1 matches 7 bases. The CDR3 contains 14 residues. CDR3 sequence reads: CATSDLRGRGELFF. CDR3 in DNA: TGTGCCACCAGTGATTTGAGGGGGCGCGGGGAGCTGTTTTTT.

This sequence joins TRBV7-9 and TRBJ2-5; D is perhaps TRBD2 (6 bases). V was shortened by 5 bases and J by 7 bases, with 17 bases between the two germline ends. Per the germline V gene, CDR1 is SEHNR and CDR2 is FQNEAQ (reference sequence). CDR3 length equals 14 residues. In DNA, the CDR3 is TGTGCCAGCAGCCCGGCGAGGGTACTAGCGACCCAGTACTTC. As protein: CASSPARVLATQYF.

The chain recombines TRBV6-6 with TRBJ1-4, with TRBD1 matching 7 bases. V lost 6 bases to trimming and J lost 3 bases; unmatched junction nucleotides: 7. Germline lookup yields CDR1 MNHNY and CDR2 SVGAGI (reference sequence). The CDR3 extends over 15 amino acids. This CDR3 reads CASSAGGAANEKLFF. In DNA, the CDR3 is TGTGCCAGCAGCGCAGGGGGGGCGGCTAATGAAAAACTGTTTTTT.

This clonotype was detected only once. The junction differs from germline at one of its ends, possibly a read error. V and J are TRBV9 and TRBJ1-1; D gene unclear. Germline assignment: CDR1 SGDLS and CDR2 YYNGEE. The CDR3 totals 15 residues. CDR3 in DNA: TGTACCAGCAGCAAAACGGTGGGAATGAACACTGAAGCTTTCTTT. Translating gives CTSSKTVGMNTEAFF.

This clonotype occurred many times. The chain links TRBV29-1 to TRBJ1-2, with D maybe TRBD1 (5 bases). The CDR3 loop spans 13 amino acids. The germline CDR1 and CDR2 sequences are SQVTM and ANQGSEA. Trimming left V 7 bases short and J 3 bases short, with 15 bases between. DNA for the CDR3: TGCAGCGCCTATTCGGGACCGGACTATGGCTACACCTTC. It translates to CSAYSGPDYGYTF.

This clonotype was recorded only once. This rearrangement joins TRBV12-3 or TRBV12-4 to TRBJ2-6; possible D gene TRBD1, 5 bases. With 5 bases removed from V and 4 bases from J, the gap between germline ends came to 21 bases. This CDR3 contains 18 residues. This chain's CDR3 is CASSPPPLTGSGANVLTF. The CDR3, as DNA: TGTGCCAGCAGTCCCCCCCCCTTAACAGGTTCGGGGGCCAACGTCCTGACTTTC.

The table lists this clonotype with a few counts. This chain uses TRBV20-1 with TRBJ1-5; possibly TRBD1 for D (6 bases). There are 15 residues in the CDR3. V shed 1 base and J shed 2 bases, with 12 bases lying between them. Germline loops: CDR1 DFQATT, CDR2 SNEGSKA (reference sequence). CDR3 coding DNA: TGCAGTGCTAGAGTTGGGGGGCTCGGCAATCAGCCCCAGCATTTT. This encodes CSARVGGLGNQPQHF.

The rearrangement links TRBV15 to TRBJ2-3; TRBD2 matches at 13 bases. Germline-derived CDR1 and CDR2 are LNHNV and YYDKDF (reference sequence). V gave up 6 bases and J gave up 6 bases; unmatched junction bases: 6. The CDR3 spans 15 residues. CDR3 loop: CATRAGTSGMDTQYF. The CDR3, as DNA: TGTGCCACCAGAGCCGGGACTAGCGGGATGGATACGCAGTATTTT.

The chain couples TRBV4-1 to TRBJ2-7, with D tentatively TRBD1 (6 bases). The germline V gene encodes CDR1 MGHRA and CDR2 YSYEKL. Trimming cost V 3 bases and J 2 bases, with 14 bases left between them. There are 15 residues in the CDR3. This CDR3 reads CASSQVSTGTYEQYF. CDR3 nucleotides: TGCGCCAGCAGCCAGGTATCTACAGGGACCTACGAGCAGTACTTC.

The chain couples TRBV2 to TRBJ2-5, with 7 positions matching TRBD2. Trimming at V came to 6 bases and at J to 4 bases, leaving 8 bases not matched to a gene. The CDR3 has 14 amino acids. Looked up from germline, CDR1 is SNHLY and CDR2 is FYNNEI. CDR3 sequence reads: CASRVTLAAETQYF. CDR3 DNA: TGTGCCAGCAGGGTTACCCTAGCGGCAGAGACCCAGTACTTC. Full variable domain (remainder filled in from reference TRBV2 and TRBJ2-5): EPEVTQTPSHQVTQMGQEVILRCVPISNHLYFYWYRQILGQKVEFLVSFYNNEISEKSEIFDDQFSVERPDGSNFTLKIRSTKLEDSAMYFCASRVTLAAETQYFGPGTRLLVL.